Following are 2 T cell receptor beta chains from one sample sequenced in a study of T cells in Graves' hyperthyroidism and ophthalmopathy. RNA transcripts served as the template for amplifying TCR beta CDR3 regions. HTBI primers drove first-round RT-PCR of the TCR CDR3. TCRdb re-called the multiplex PCR reads with MiXCR, one entry per CDR3 protein. The data contain hundreds of thousands of distinct CDR3 sequences, less than 25% of them singletons. The sample was blood. These receptors were taken from a man aged 30 to 45 with Graves' ophthalmopathy.

V is TRBV20-1 and J is TRBJ2-1; TRBD1 is a possible D gene (6 bases). V was clipped by 5 bases and J by 7 bases, with 15 bases between them. CDR1 and CDR2 from the germline V gene are DFQATT and SNEGSKA (reference sequence). The CDR3 sequence is 13 residues long. The CDR3: CSADGQNENEQFF. DNA of the CDR3: TGCAGTGCTGATGGACAGAATGAGAATGAGCAGTTCTTC.

The rearrangement links TRBV6-1 to TRBJ2-5, with TRBD2 matching 9 bases. The CDR3 runs to 16 residues. The ends lost 3 bases at V and 5 bases at J; junction bases unmatched: 10. CDR1 is MNHNS, CDR2 SASEGT, per germline. The CDR3 region is CASSEGLAGLGETQYF. The CDR3 region has the DNA TGTGCCAGCAGTGAGGGGCTAGCGGGATTGGGGGAGACCCAGTACTTC.